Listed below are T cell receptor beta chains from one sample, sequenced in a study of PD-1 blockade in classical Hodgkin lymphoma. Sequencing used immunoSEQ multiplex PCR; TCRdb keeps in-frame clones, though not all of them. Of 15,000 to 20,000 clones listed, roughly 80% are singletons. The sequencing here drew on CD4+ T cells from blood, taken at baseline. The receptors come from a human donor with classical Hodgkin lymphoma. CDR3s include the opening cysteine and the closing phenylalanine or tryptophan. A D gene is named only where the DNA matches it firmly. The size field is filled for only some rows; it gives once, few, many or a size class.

CDR3 DNA: TGTGCCATCAGTGAGTCCGGGAACCCCGTGCAGTATTTT
CDR3 protein: CAISESGNPVQYF
clone size: NA
V gene: TRBV10-3
D gene: NA
J gene: TRBJ2-3

CDR3 DNA: TGTGCCAGCGCACGCCAAGAGACCCAGTACTTC
CDR3 protein: CASARQETQYF
clone size: NA
V gene: TRBV14
D gene: NA
J gene: TRBJ2-5

CDR3 DNA: TGTGCCAGCAGTTACTCCCTAGCGGGAGCCTACGAGCAGTACTTC
CDR3 protein: CASSYSLAGAYEQYF
clone size: few
V gene: TRBV6-5
D gene: TRBD2
J gene: TRBJ2-7

CDR3 DNA: TGTGCCAGCAGCCCTAGAGGGACAGGGGAAACCTACGAGCAGTACTTC
CDR3 protein: CASSPRGTGETYEQYF
clone size: NA
V gene: TRBV7-9
D gene: TRBD1
J gene: TRBJ2-7

CDR3 DNA: TGTGCCAGTAGTCCCTGGGACAGGGGATCTCTCGAGCAGTACTTC
CDR3 protein: CASSPWDRGSLEQYF
clone size: NA
V gene: TRBV19
D gene: TRBD1
J gene: TRBJ2-7

CDR3 DNA: TGTGCCAGCAGTGAAATCGGGCGCCTGATAGCTTTCTTT
CDR3 protein: CASSEIGRLIAFF
clone size: NA
V gene: TRBV6-1
D gene: NA
J gene: TRBJ1-1

CDR3 DNA: TGTGCCAGCAGTCCTAGCGGGAGTCAGCAGTTCTTC
CDR3 protein: CASSPSGSQQFF
clone size: NA
V gene: TRBV6-6
D gene: TRBD2
J gene: TRBJ2-1

CDR3 DNA: TGTGCCATCAGTGATCAGGGGGGGGACACCGGGGAGCTGTTTTTT
CDR3 protein: CAISDQGGDTGELFF
clone size: NA
V gene: TRBV10-3
D gene: NA
J gene: TRBJ2-2

CDR3 DNA: TGTGCCAGCATCAAAACATCCAGACTAGGTTCCTACAATGAGCAGTTCTTC
CDR3 protein: CASIKTSRLGSYNEQFF
clone size: once
V gene: TRBV7-9
D gene: NA
J gene: TRBJ2-1

CDR3 DNA: TGTGCCAGCTCACCACAGGGACAGGGCCGTGAAAAACTGTTTTTT
CDR3 protein: CASSPQGQGREKLFF
clone size: NA
V gene: TRBV18
D gene: TRBD1
J gene: TRBJ1-4

CDR3 DNA: TGTGCCAGCAGTACGCTTGGCGGGACGAGCACAGATACGCAGTATTTT
CDR3 protein: CASSTLGGTSTDTQYF
clone size: NA
V gene: TRBV9
D gene: NA
J gene: TRBJ2-3

CDR3 DNA: TGTGCCAGCACCCAGGAGGGGGGGTCCACCGGGGAGCTGTTTTTT
CDR3 protein: CASTQEGGSTGELFF
clone size: NA
V gene: TRBV6-4
D gene: NA
J gene: TRBJ2-2

CDR3 DNA: TGTGCCAGTAGTTCACTAGCGGGAGGGCTGGACAAAAACATTCAGTACTTC
CDR3 protein: CASSSLAGGLDKNIQYF
clone size: NA
V gene: TRBV19
D gene: TRBD2
J gene: TRBJ2-4

CDR3 DNA: TGTGCCAGCAGCCCCCGGGGGTGGAGGGCCCAGTACTTC
CDR3 protein: CASSPRGWRAQYF
clone size: NA
V gene: TRBV6-5
D gene: NA
J gene: TRBJ2-5

CDR3 DNA: TGTGCCAGTAGTCGCCAGGAGGATTCACCCCTCCACTTT
CDR3 protein: CASSRQEDSPLHF
clone size: NA
V gene: TRBV19
D gene: NA
J gene: TRBJ1-6

CDR3 DNA: TGTGCCAGCAGCTTATCCGCTACGGACAGACACTATGGCTACACCTTC
CDR3 protein: CASSLSATDRHYGYTF
clone size: NA
V gene: TRBV7-2
D gene: NA
J gene: TRBJ1-2

CDR3 DNA: TGTGCCAGCAGCGCGATGACAGGAATCAATCAGCCCCAGCATTTT
CDR3 protein: CASSAMTGINQPQHF
clone size: NA
V gene: TRBV5-6
D gene: NA
J gene: TRBJ1-5

CDR3 DNA: TGTGCCAGCTCACCAGGCCTCCAGGGTCTGGACACAGATACGCAGTATTTT
CDR3 protein: CASSPGLQGLDTDTQYF
clone size: NA
V gene: TRBV18
D gene: NA
J gene: TRBJ2-3

CDR3 DNA: TGTGCCCGGAGTATAGGGCCCCCTGCTCGCTACGAGCAGTACTTC
CDR3 protein: CARSIGPPARYEQYF
clone size: NA
V gene: TRBV30
D gene: NA
J gene: TRBJ2-7

CDR3 DNA: TGTGCCAGTAGCAGTCCAGGACGTCTTACAGATACGCAGTATTTT
CDR3 protein: CASSSPGRLTDTQYF
clone size: NA
V gene: TRBV19
D gene: NA
J gene: TRBJ2-3

CDR3 DNA: TGTGCCAGCAGCCGTCAGCAGGGACCTCAAGAGACCCAGTACTTC
CDR3 protein: CASSRQQGPQETQYF
clone size: NA
V gene: TRBV7-9
D gene: NA
J gene: TRBJ2-5

CDR3 DNA: TGTGCCAGTAGTATACGGCGGGAGGCCTACTACAATGAGCAGTTCTTC
CDR3 protein: CASSIRREAYYNEQFF
clone size: NA
V gene: TRBV19
D gene: TRBD2
J gene: TRBJ2-1

CDR3 DNA: TGTGCCAGCAGCCGAATTGGACAGTTTTCCTACGAGCAGTACTTC
CDR3 protein: CASSRIGQFSYEQYF
clone size: NA
V gene: TRBV5-4
D gene: NA
J gene: TRBJ2-7

CDR3 DNA: TGTGCCAGCAGCTTAAGTATAGGGTTGGGGGAGCCCCAGCATTTT
CDR3 protein: CASSLSIGLGEPQHF
clone size: NA
V gene: TRBV13
D gene: NA
J gene: TRBJ1-5

CDR3 DNA: TGTGCTAGTGGTTTGAGGGGATACGAGCAGTACTTC
CDR3 protein: CASGLRGYEQYF
clone size: NA
V gene: TRBV12-5
D gene: NA
J gene: TRBJ2-7

CDR3 DNA: TGCGCCAGCAGCCAAGATCTTACCCCGACTGGGGTGGGAGCAGATACGCAGTATTTT
CDR3 protein: CASSQDLTPTGVGADTQYF
clone size: NA
V gene: TRBV4-3
D gene: NA
J gene: TRBJ2-3

CDR3 DNA: TGTGCCAGCAGCTTAACTCCCGTCACAGAGCAGTACTTC
CDR3 protein: CASSLTPVTEQYF
clone size: NA
V gene: TRBV7-3
D gene: NA
J gene: TRBJ2-7

CDR3 DNA: TGTGCCAGCTCACCACGGGGACTAGCGGGAGGGCCTAATGAGCAGTTCTTC
CDR3 protein: CASSPRGLAGGPNEQFF
clone size: NA
V gene: TRBV18
D gene: TRBD2
J gene: TRBJ2-1